Following are 10 T cell receptor beta chains from one sample sequenced in a study of control samples from healthy donors and cancer patients. Libraries were prepared by immunoSEQ multiplex PCR; TCRdb keeps only in-frame clonotypes and omits some of them. This table holds about 170,000 clones, about nine tenths found once. What was sequenced was blood. The source is a woman aged 25 to 39 in good health.

This chain uses TRBV28 with TRBJ1-3; D gene ambiguous. Per germline, CDR1 MDHEN and CDR2 SYDVKM. V was cut by 3 bases and J by 0 bases, with 3 bases left in between. The CDR3 length is 13 residues. CDR3 sequence (DNA): TGTGCCAGCAGTTTTATCTCTGGAAACACCATATATTTT. Its translation: CASSFISGNTIYF.

The chain employs TRBV2 and TRBJ1-1, with 7 positions matching TRBD1. The CDR3 contains 12 residues. Germline V gives CDR1 SNHLY, CDR2 FYNNEI. V lost 4 bases to trimming and J lost 6 bases; unmatched junction nucleotides: 2. The CDR3 DNA reads TGTGCCAGCAGTGTGCAGGGGGCTGAAGCTTTCTTT. Residues: CASSVQGAEAFF.

The CDR3 here is CASSADRERGEQFF. The CDR3 DNA is TGTGCCAGCAGCGCAGACAGGGAGAGGGGTGAGCAGTTCTTC. J is TRBJ2-1 and V is TRBV5-4, with TRBD1 matching over 7 bases. With 4 bases clipped from V and 9 bases from J, the junction kept 10 bases outside the gene matches. Germline V gene data show CDR1 as SGHNT and CDR2 as YYREEE (reference sequence). CDR3 length: 14 amino acids.

The chain combines TRBV21-1 with TRBJ2-1; TRBD2 reflects the table's D call only, with no check against the DNA. TRBV21-1 is listed as a pseudogene. The CDR3 spans 16 residues. CDR3 nucleotides: TGTGCCAGCAGCAAAGTCGCTAGCGGGGAAAACAATGAGCAGTTCTTC. The encoded protein is CASSKVASGENNEQFF.

The CDR3 loop is CATSTGYNQPQHF. The CDR3 DNA reads as TGTGCCACCAGCACGGGTTACAATCAGCCCCAGCATTTT. The rearrangement uses TRBV15 and TRBJ1-5; D is uncertain. V was cut by 4 bases and J by 3 bases, with 7 bases left in between. Germline-derived CDR1 and CDR2 are LNHNV and YYDKDF (reference sequence). The CDR3 sequence is 13 residues long.

The chain is built from TRBV19 and TRBJ1-5; 7 nucleotides line up with TRBD1. Per germline, CDR1 LNHDA and CDR2 SQIVND (reference sequence). V was clipped by 1 base and J by 1 base; unmatched bases: 7. The CDR3 totals 17 residues. CDR3 protein: CASSIGYRGHSNQPQHF. CDR3 nucleotides: TGTGCCAGTAGTATAGGGTACAGGGGTCACAGCAATCAGCCCCAGCATTTT.

J is TRBJ1-1 and V is TRBV19; 8 bases align to TRBD1. V trimming: 7 bases; J trimming: 6 bases; junction bases outside the gene matches: 7. The CDR3 runs to 13 residues. CDR1 and CDR2 from the germline V gene are LNHDA and SQIVND (reference sequence). The CDR3 spells CASMDRVRAEAFF. The CDR3 nucleotides are TGTGCCAGTATGGACAGGGTTCGGGCTGAAGCTTTCTTT. Full variable domain (rest looked up from reference TRBV19 and TRBJ1-1): DGGITQSPKYLFRKEGQNVTLSCEQNLNHDAMYWYRQDPGQGLRLIYYSQIVNDFQKGDIAEGYSVSREKKESFPLTVTSAQKNPTAFYLCASMDRVRAEAFFGQGTRLTVV.

V and J are TRBV6-5 and TRBJ1-2; TRBD1 matches at 10 bases. This CDR3 contains 15 residues. From germline, CDR1 is MNHEY and CDR2 SVGAGI. J gave up 8 bases and V 0 bases, and 6 bases lay outside the gene matches. Written as DNA, the CDR3 is TGTGCCAGCAGTTACTCGGGGACAGGGGAGGTAGGCTACACCTTC. Encoded protein: CASSYSGTGEVGYTF.

The sample holds one count of this clone. The chain is built from TRBV6-2 or TRBV6-3 and TRBJ2-1; TRBD2 aligns across 8 bases. This CDR3 is 14 amino acids long. With 0 bases clipped from V and 8 bases from J, the junction kept 3 bases outside the gene matches. From germline, CDR1 is MNHEY and CDR2 SVGEGT. The chain's CDR3 is CASSYSPGGHEQFF. The CDR3 DNA follows: TGTGCCAGCAGTTACTCTCCGGGAGGGCATGAGCAGTTCTTC.

The rearrangement links TRBV28 to TRBJ1-5, with D unresolved. CDR1 MDHEN and CDR2 SYDVKM come from the germline V gene. CDR3 length: 17 residues. The germline V and J ends were trimmed by 2 bases and 0 bases, with 14 bases remaining between them. In nucleotides, the CDR3 is TGTGCCAGCAGTTTACAGCGGACCCCCTATAGCAATCAGCCCCAGCATTTT. This translates into CASSLQRTPYSNQPQHF. Full variable domain (missing parts from reference TRBV28 and TRBJ1-5): DVKVTQSSRYLVKRTGEKVFLECVQDMDHENMFWYRQDPGLGLRLIYFSYDVKMKEKGDIPEGYSVSREKKERFSLILESASTNQTSMYLCASSLQRTPYSNQPQHFGDGTRLSIL.